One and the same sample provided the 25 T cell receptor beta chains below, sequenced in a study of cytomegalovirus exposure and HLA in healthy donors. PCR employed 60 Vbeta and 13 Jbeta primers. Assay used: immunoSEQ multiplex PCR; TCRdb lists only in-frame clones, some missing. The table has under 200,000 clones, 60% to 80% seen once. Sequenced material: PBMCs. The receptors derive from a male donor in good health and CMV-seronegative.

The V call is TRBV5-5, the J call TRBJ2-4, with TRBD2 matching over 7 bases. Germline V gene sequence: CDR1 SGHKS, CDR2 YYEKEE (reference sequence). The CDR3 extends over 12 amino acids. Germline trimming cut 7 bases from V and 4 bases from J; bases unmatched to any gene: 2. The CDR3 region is CASGLDKNIQYF. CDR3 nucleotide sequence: TGTGCCAGCGGACTAGATAAAAACATTCAGTACTTC.

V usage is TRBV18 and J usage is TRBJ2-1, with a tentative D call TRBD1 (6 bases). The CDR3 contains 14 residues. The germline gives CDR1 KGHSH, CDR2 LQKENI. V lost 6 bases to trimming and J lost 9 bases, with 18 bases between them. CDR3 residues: CASSTYTGPFEQFF. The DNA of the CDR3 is TGTGCCAGCTCCACCTATACAGGGCCTTTTGAGCAGTTCTTC.

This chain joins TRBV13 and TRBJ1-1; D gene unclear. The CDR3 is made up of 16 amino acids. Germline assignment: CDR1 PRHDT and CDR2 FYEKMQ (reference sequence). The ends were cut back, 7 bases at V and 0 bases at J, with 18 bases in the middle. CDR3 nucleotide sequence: TGTGCCAGCACCATGAGGGAGACCCCGATGAACACTGAAGCTTTCTTT. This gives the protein CASTMRETPMNTEAFF.

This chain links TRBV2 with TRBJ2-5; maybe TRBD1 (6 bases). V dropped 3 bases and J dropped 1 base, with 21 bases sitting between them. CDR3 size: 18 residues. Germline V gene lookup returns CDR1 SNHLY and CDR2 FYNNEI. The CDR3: CASSDPTTPNRVQETQYF. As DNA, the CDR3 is TGTGCCAGCAGTGATCCCACAACACCCAACAGGGTCCAAGAGACCCAGTACTTC.

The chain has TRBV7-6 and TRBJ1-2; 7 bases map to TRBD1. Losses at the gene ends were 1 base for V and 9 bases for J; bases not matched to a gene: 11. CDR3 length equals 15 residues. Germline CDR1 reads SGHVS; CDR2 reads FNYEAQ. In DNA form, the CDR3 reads TGTGCCAGCAGCTTAGTGATAGATCAGGGGGGAAGCTACACCTTC. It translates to CASSLVIDQGGSYTF. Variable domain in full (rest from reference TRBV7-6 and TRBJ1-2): GAGVSQSPRYKVTKRGQDVALRCDPISGHVSLYWYRQALGQGPEFLTYFNYEAQQDKSGLPNDRFSAERPEGSISTLTIQRTEQRDSAMYRCASSLVIDQGGSYTFGSGTRLTVV.

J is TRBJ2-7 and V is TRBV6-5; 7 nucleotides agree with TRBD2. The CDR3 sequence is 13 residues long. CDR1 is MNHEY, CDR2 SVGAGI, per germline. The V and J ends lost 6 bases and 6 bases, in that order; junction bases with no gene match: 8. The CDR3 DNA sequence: TGTGCCAGCAGCGGGGCGGGAGCTACCGAGCAGTACTTC. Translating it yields CASSGAGATEQYF.

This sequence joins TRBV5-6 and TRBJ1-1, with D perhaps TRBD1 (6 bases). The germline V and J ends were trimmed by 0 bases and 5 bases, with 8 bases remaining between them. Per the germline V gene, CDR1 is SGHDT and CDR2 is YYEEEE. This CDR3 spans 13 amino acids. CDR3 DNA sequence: TGTGCCAGCAGCTTGGCAGGGGTGACTGAAGCTTTCTTT. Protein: CASSLAGVTEAFF.

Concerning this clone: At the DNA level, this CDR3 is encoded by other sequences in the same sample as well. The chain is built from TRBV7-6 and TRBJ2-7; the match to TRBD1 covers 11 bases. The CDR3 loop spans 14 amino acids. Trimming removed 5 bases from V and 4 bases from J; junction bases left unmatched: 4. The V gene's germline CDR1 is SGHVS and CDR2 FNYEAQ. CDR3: CASSPGTGGYEQYF. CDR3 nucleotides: TGTGCCAGCAGCCCCGGGACAGGGGGTTACGAGCAGTACTTC.

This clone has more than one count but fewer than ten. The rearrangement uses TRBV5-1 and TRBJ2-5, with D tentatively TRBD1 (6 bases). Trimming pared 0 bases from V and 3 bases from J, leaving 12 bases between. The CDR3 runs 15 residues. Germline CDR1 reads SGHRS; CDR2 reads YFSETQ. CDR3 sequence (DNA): TGCGCCAGCAGCTTGGGGACAGTAATTAAAGAGACCCAGTACTTC. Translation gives CASSLGTVIKETQYF.

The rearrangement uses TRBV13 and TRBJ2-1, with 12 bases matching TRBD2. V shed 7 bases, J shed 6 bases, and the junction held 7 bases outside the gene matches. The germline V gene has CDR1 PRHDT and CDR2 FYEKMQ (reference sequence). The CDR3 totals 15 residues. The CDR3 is CASTSGLAGPNEQFF. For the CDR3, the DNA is TGTGCCAGCACCTCTGGACTAGCGGGGCCCAATGAGCAGTTCTTC.

CDR3 in DNA: TGCGCCAGCGGGACAGGGACAACCGGCGAACTGTTTTTT. Protein sequence: CASGTGTTGELFF. The chain uses TRBV5-1 and TRBJ1-4, with 9 positions matching TRBD1. Germline loops: CDR1 SGHRS, CDR2 YFSETQ. The CDR3 is 13 residues long. V lost 7 bases and J lost 12; bases outside the gene matches: 10.

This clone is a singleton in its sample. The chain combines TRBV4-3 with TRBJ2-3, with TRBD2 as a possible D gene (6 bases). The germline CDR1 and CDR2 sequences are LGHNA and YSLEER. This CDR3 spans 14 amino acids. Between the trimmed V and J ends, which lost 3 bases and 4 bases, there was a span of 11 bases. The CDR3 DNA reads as TGCGCCAGCAGCCATGGGGGGTGGCCAGATACGCAGTATTTT. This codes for CASSHGGWPDTQYF.

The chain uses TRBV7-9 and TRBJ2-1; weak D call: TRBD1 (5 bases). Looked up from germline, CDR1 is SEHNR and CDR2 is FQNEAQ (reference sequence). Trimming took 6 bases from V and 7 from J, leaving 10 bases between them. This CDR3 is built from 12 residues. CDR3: CASRTGANEQFF. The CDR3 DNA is TGTGCCAGCAGAACAGGCGCAAATGAGCAGTTCTTC.

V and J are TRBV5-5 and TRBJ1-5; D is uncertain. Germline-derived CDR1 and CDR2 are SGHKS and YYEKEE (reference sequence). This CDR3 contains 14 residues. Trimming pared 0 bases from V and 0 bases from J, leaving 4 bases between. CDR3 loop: CASSLADSNQPQHF. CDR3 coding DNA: TGTGCCAGCAGCTTGGCAGATAGCAATCAGCCCCAGCATTTT. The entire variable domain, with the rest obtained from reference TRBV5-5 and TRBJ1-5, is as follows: DAGVTQSPTHLIKTRGQQVTLRCSPISGHKSVSWYQQVLGQGPQFIFQYYEKEERGRGNFPDRFSARQFPNYSSELNVNALLLGDSALYLCASSLADSNQPQHFGDGTRLSIL.

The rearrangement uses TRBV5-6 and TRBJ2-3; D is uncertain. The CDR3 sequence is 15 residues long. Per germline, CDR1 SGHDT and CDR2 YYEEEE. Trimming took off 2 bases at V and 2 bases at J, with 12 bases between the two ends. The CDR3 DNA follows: TGTGCCAGCAGCTTTTCCGCGAAAGCCACAGATACGCAGTATTTT. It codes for CASSFSAKATDTQYF.

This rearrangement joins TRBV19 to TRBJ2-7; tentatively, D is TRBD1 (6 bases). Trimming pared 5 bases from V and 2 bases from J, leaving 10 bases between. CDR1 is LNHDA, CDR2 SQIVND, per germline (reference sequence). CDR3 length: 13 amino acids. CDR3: CASSQGNPYEQYF. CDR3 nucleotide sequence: TGTGCCAGTAGTCAGGGGAACCCCTACGAGCAGTACTTC.

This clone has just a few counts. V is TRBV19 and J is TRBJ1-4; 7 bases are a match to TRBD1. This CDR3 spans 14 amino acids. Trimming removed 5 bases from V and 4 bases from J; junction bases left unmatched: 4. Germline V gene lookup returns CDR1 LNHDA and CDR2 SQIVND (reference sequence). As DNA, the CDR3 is TGTGCCAGTAGTTGGGACAGCTATAATGAAAAACTGTTTTTT. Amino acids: CASSWDSYNEKLFF.

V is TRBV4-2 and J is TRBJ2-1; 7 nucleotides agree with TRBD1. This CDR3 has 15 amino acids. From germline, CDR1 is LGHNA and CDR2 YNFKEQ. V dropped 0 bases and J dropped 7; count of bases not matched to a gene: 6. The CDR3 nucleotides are TGTGCCAGCAGCCAAGAAGGGGGCAATAGGAATGAGCAGTTCTTC. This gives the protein CASSQEGGNRNEQFF.

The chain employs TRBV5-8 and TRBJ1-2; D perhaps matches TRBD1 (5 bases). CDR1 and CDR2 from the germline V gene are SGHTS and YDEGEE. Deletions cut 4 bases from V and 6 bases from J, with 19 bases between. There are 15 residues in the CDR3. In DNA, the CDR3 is TGTGCCAGCAGCCACTGGGGGGTCTCTGGGGATGGCTACACCTTC. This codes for CASSHWGVSGDGYTF.

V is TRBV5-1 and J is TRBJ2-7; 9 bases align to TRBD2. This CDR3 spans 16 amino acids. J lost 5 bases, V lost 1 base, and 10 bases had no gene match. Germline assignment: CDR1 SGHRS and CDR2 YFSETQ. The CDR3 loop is CASSLMGGGVMDEQYF. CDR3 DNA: TGCGCCAGCAGCTTGATGGGCGGGGGGGTAATGGACGAGCAGTACTTC.

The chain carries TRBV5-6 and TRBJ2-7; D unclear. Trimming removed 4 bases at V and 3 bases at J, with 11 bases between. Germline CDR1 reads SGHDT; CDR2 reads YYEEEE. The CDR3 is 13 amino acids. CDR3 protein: CASSLSSGYEQYF. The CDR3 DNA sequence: TGTGCCAGCAGCCTTTCCTCGGGCTACGAGCAGTACTTC.

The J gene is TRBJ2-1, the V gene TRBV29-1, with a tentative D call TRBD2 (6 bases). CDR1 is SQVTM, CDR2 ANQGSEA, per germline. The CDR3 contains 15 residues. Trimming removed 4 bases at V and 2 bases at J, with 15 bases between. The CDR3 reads CSVGPRERAYNEQFF. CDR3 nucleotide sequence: TGCAGCGTTGGACCCCGGGAGAGAGCCTACAATGAGCAGTTCTTC.

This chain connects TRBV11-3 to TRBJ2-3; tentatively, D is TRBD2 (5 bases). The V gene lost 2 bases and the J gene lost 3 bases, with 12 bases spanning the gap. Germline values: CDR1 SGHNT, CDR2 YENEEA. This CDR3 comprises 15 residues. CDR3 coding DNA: TGTGCCAGCAGCTTATCGGGGTCACGGACAGATACGCAGTATTTT. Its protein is CASSLSGSRTDTQYF.

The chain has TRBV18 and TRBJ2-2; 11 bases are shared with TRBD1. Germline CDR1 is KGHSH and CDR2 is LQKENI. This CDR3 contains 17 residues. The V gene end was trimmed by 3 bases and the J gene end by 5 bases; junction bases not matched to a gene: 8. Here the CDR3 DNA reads TGTGCCAGCTCACCTCAGAGGACAGGGGGCGCGACCGGGGAGCTGTTTTTT. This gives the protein CASSPQRTGGATGELFF.

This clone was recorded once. The CDR3 DNA follows: TGTGCCAGCAGTACTAGCGGGGGGCCGGAGACCCAGTACTTC. Protein product: CASSTSGGPETQYF. The chain uses TRBV13 and TRBJ2-5; 12 nucleotides align to TRBD2. V lost 6 bases to trimming and J lost 5 bases; unmatched junction nucleotides: 4. This CDR3 is built from 14 residues. Germline V lookup: CDR1 PRHDT, CDR2 FYEKMQ (reference sequence). Full variable domain (remainder filled in from reference TRBV13 and TRBJ2-5): AAGVIQSPRHLIKEKRETATLKCYPIPRHDTVYWYQQGPGQDPQFLISFYEKMQSDKGSIPDRFSAQQFSDYHSELNMSSLELGDSALYFCASSTSGGPETQYFGPGTRLLVL.